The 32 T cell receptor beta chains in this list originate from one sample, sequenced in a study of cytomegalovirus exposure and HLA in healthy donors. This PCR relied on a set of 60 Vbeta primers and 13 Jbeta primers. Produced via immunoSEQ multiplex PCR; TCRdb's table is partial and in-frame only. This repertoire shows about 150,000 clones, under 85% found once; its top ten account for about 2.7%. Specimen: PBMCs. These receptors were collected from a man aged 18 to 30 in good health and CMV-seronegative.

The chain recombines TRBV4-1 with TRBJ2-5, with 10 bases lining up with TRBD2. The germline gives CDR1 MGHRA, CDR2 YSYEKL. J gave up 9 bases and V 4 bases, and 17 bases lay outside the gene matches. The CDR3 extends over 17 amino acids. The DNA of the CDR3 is TGCGCCAGCAGCCCGGACCCCAGCGGGGGGGCCGGTGAGGCCCAGTACTTC. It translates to CASSPDPSGGAGEAQYF.

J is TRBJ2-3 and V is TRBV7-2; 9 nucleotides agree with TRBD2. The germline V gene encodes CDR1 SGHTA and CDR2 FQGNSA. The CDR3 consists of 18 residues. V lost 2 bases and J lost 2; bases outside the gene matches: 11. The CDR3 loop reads CASSLILKRGDNTDTQYF. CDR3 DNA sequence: TGTGCCAGCAGCTTAATTCTCAAGCGGGGGGACAACACAGATACGCAGTATTTT.

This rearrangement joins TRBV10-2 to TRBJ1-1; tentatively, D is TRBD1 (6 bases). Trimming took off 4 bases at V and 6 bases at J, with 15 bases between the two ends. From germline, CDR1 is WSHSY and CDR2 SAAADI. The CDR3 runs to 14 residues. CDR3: CASSGGGGLAEAFF. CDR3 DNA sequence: TGCGCCAGCAGTGGTGGGGGCGGGTTGGCTGAAGCTTTCTTT.

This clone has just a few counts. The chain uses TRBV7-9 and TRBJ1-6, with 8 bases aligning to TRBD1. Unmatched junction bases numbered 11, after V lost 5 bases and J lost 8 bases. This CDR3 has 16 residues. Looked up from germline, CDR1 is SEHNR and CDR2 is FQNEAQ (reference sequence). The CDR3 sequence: CASSKRRTGRDSPLHF. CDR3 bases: TGTGCCAGCAGCAAACGAAGGACAGGGAGGGATTCACCCCTCCACTTT.

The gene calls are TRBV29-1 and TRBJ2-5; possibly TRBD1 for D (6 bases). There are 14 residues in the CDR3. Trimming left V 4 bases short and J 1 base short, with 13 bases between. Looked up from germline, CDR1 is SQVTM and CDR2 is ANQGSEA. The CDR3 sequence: CSVGVRGIQETQYF. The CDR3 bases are TGCAGCGTTGGTGTCAGGGGTATCCAAGAGACCCAGTACTTC.

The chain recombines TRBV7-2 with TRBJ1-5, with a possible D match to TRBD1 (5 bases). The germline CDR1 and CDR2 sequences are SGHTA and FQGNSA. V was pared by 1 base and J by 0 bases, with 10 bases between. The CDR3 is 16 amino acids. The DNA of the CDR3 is TGTGCCAGCAGCTTAGTATCGGGGGGTAGCAATCAGCCCCAGCATTTT. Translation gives CASSLVSGGSNQPQHF.

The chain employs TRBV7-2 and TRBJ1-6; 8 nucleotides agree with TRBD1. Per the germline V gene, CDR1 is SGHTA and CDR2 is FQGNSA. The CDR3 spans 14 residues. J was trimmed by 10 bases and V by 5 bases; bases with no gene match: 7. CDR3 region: CASSIQGALSPLHF. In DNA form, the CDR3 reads TGTGCCAGCAGCATTCAGGGGGCTCTCTCACCCCTCCACTTT. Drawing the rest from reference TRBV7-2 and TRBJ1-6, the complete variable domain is GAGVSQSPSNKVTEKGKDVELRCDPISGHTALYWYRQSLGQGLEFLIYFQGNSAPDKSGLPSDRFSAERTGGSVSTLTIQRTQQEDSAVYLCASSIQGALSPLHFGNGTRLTVT.

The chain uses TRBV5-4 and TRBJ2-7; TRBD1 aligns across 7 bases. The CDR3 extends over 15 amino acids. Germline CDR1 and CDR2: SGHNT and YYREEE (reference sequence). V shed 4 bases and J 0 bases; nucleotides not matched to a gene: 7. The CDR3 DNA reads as TGTGCCAGCAGCCACCCGACAGGGAGCTCCTACGAGCAGTACTTC. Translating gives CASSHPTGSSYEQYF.

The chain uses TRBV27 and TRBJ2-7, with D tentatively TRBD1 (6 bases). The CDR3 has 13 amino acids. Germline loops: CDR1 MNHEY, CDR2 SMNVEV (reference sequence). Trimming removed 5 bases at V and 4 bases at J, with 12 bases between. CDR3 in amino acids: CASSPTDSYEQYF. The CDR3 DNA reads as TGTGCCAGCAGTCCAACGGACAGTTACGAGCAGTACTTC.

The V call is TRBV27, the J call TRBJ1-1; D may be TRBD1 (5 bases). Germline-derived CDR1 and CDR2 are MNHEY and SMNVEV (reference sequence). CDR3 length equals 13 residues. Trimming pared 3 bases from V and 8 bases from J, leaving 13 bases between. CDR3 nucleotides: TGTGCCAGCAGTTTTGGGCAGGGCCTCGAAGCTTTCTTT. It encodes CASSFGQGLEAFF.

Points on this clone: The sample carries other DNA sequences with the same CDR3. CDR3 in amino acids: CASSDLQGRQPQHF. As DNA, the CDR3 is TGTGCCAGCAGTGATCTACAGGGGAGGCAGCCCCAGCATTTT. The chain recombines TRBV6-1 with TRBJ1-5; TRBD1 matches 7 bases. J lost 7 bases, V lost 3 bases, and 6 bases had no gene match. Germline assignment: CDR1 MNHNS and CDR2 SASEGT. This CDR3 region has 14 residues.

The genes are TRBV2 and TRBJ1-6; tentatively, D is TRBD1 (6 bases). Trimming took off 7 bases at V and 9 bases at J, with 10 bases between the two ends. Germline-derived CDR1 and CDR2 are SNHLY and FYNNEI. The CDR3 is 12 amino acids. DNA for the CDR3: TGTGCCAGCAACAGGGAGGGTTCACCCCTCCACTTT. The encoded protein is CASNREGSPLHF.

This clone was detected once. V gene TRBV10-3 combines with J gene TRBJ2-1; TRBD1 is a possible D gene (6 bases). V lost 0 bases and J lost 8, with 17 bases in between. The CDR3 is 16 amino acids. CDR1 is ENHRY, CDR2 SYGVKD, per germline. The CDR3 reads CAISESPAGVVDEQFF. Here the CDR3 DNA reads TGTGCCATCAGTGAGTCCCCGGCAGGGGTGGTGGATGAGCAGTTCTTC.

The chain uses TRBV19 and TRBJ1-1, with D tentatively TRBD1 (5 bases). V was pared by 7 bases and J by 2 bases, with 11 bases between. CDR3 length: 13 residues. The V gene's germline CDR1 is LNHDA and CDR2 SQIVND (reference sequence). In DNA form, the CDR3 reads TGTGCCAGTAAAAAGACAGATAACACTGAAGCTTTCTTT. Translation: CASKKTDNTEAFF.

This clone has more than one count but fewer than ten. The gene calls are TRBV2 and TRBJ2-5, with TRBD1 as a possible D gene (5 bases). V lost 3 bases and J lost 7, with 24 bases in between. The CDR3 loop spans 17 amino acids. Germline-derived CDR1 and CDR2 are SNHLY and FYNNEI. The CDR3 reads CASSDPRVHLNQGTQYF. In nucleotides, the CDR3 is TGTGCCAGCAGTGATCCACGTGTTCACCTGAATCAGGGGACCCAGTACTTC. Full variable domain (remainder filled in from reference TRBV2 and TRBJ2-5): EPEVTQTPSHQVTQMGQEVILRCVPISNHLYFYWYRQILGQKVEFLVSFYNNEISEKSEIFDDQFSVERPDGSNFTLKIRSTKLEDSAMYFCASSDPRVHLNQGTQYFGPGTRLLVL.

In nucleotides, the CDR3 is TGTGCCAGCAGTTACACACAGGGGGCCGGGGAGCTGTTTTTT. This encodes CASSYTQGAGELFF. The gene calls are TRBV6-6 and TRBJ2-2; TRBD1 matches 8 bases. The trim removed 2 bases at V and 6 bases at J, leaving 2 bases unmatched. The CDR3 consists of 14 residues. In germline, CDR1 is MNHNY, CDR2 SVGAGI (reference sequence).

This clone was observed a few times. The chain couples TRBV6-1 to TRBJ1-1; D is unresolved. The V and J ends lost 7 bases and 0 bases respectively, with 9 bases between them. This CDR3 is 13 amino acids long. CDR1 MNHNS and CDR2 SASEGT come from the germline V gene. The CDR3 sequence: CASMYNMNTEAFF. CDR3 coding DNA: TGTGCCAGCATGTACAACATGAACACTGAAGCTTTCTTT.

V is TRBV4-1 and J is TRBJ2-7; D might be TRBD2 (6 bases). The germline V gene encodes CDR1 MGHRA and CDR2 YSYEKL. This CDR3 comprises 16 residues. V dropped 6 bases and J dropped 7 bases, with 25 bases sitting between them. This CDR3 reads CASRLRDMNEAGEQYF. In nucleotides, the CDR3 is TGCGCCAGCAGACTCAGAGATATGAATGAGGCGGGGGAGCAGTACTTC.

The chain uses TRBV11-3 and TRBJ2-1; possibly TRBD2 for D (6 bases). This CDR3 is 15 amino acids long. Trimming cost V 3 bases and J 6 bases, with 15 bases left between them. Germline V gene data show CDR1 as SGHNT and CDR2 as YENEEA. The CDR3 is CASSLLAPPGNEQFF. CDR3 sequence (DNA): TGTGCCAGCAGCTTGCTAGCGCCCCCGGGCAATGAGCAGTTCTTC.

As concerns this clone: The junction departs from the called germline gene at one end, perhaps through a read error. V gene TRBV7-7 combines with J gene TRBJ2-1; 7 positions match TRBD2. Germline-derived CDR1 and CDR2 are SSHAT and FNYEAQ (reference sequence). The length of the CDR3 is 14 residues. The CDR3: CASSPSAGGGEQFF. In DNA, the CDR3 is TGTGCTAGCAGCCCGAGTGCCGGCGGGGGTGAGCAGTTCTTC.

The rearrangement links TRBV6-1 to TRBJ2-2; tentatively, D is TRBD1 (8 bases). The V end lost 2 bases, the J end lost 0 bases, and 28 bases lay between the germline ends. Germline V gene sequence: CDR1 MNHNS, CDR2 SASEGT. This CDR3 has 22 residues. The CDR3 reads CASSEQVAGGGRPRPNTGELFF. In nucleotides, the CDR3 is TGTGCCAGCAGTGAACAGGTGGCAGGGGGCGGGAGACCGCGCCCGAACACCGGGGAGCTGTTTTTT.

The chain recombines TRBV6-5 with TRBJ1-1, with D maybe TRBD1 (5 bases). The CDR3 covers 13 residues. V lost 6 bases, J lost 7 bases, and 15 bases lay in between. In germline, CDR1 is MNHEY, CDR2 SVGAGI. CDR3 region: CASRLNTGGEAFF. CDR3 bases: TGTGCCAGCAGGCTCAACACGGGGGGTGAAGCTTTCTTT.

The CDR3 spells CASSRPGSTEAFF. In DNA form, the CDR3 reads TGTGCCAGCAGTCGCCCGGGGAGCACTGAAGCTTTCTTT. V usage is TRBV27 and J usage is TRBJ1-1; no clear D gene. The CDR3 runs to 13 residues. The ends were cut back, 5 bases at V and 4 bases at J, with 11 bases in the middle. Germline-derived CDR1 and CDR2 are MNHEY and SMNVEV (reference sequence).

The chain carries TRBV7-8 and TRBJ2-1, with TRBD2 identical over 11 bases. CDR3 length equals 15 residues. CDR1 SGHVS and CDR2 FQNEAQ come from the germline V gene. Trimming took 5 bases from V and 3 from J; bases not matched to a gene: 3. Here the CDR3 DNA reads TGTGCCAGCAGCAGACTAGCGGGGCGCTACAATGAGCAGTTCTTC. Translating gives CASSRLAGRYNEQFF. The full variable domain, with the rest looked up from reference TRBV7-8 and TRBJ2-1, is GAGVSQSPRYKVAKRGQDVALRCDPISGHVSLFWYQQALGQGPEFLTYFQNEAQLDKSGLPSDRFFAERPEGSVSTLKIQRTQQEDSAVYLCASSRLAGRYNEQFFGPGTRLTVL.

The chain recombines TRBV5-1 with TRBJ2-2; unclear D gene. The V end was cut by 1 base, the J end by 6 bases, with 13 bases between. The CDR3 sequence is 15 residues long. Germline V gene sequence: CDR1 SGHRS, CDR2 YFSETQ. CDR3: CASSLQASLAGELFF. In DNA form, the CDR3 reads TGCGCCAGCAGCTTGCAGGCCAGTCTCGCCGGGGAGCTGTTTTTT.

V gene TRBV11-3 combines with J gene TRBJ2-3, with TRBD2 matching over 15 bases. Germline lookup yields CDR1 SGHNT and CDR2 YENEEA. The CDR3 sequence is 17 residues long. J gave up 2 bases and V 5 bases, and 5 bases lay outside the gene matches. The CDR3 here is CASSQGTSGGYTDTQYF. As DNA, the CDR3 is TGTGCCAGCAGCCAAGGGACTAGCGGGGGGTACACAGATACGCAGTATTTT.

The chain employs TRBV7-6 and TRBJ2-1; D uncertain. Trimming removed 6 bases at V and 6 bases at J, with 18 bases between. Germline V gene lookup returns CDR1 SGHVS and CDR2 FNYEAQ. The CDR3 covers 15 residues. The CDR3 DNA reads TGTGCCAGCAGGCCTAATGCCCTACTTTCCAATGAGCAGTTCTTC. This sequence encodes CASRPNALLSNEQFF.

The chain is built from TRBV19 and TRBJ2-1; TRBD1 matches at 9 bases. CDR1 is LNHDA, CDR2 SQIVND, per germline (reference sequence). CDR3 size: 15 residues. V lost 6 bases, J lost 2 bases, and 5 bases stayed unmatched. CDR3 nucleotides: TGTGCCAGTAGCGTTCGACAGGGGGCCTACAATGAGCAGTTCTTC. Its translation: CASSVRQGAYNEQFF.

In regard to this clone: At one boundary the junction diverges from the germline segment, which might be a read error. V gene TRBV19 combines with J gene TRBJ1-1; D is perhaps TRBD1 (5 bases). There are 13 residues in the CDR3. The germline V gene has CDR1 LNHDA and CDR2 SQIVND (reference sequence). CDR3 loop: CGSSSSGFTEAFF. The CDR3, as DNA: TGTGGCAGTAGTTCCTCAGGGTTCACTGAAGCTTTCTTT.

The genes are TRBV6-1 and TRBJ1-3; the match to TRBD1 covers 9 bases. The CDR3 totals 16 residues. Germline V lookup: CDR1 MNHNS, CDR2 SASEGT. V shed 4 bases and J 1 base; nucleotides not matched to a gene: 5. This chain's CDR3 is CASSGRTGDSGNTIYF. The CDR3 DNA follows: TGTGCCAGCAGTGGACGGACAGGGGATTCTGGAAACACCATATATTTT.

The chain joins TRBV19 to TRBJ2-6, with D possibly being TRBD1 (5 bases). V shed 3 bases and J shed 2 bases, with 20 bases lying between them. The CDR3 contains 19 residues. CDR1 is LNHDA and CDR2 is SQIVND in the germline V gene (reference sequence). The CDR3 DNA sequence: TGTGCCAGTAGTATCTCCACCCAGGGATGGGCCCCTGGGGCCAACGTCCTGACTTTC. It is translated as CASSISTQGWAPGANVLTF.

The CDR3 sequence is CASSLPGTGVTEAFF. In nucleotides, the CDR3 is TGTGCCAGCAGCCTTCCCGGGACAGGGGTCACTGAAGCTTTCTTT. The J gene is TRBJ1-1, the V gene TRBV5-4, with 10 nucleotides matching TRBD1. There are 15 residues in the CDR3. V lost 4 bases to trimming and J lost 4 bases; unmatched junction nucleotides: 7. Looked up from germline, CDR1 is SGHNT and CDR2 is YYREEE (reference sequence). The variable domain in full, with the rest retrieved from reference TRBV5-4 and TRBJ1-1, is ETGVTQSPTHLIKTRGQQVTLRCSSQSGHNTVSWYQQALGQGPQFIFQYYREEENGRGNFPPRFSGLQFPNYSSELNVNALELDDSALYLCASSLPGTGVTEAFFGQGTRLTVV.